The sequence of this T cell receptor (beta chain) was determined in a study of neurological immune-mediated disorders. Study conclusions and caveats: The study found no CDR3 amino acid sequences shared by expanded clones across subjects, suggesting private repertoires in all groups.

V was cut by 2 bases and J by 8 bases, with 7 bases left in between. Per the germline V gene, CDR1 is SEHNR and CDR2 is FQNEAQ (reference sequence). CDR3 length: 12 amino acids. Each CDR3 protein is one row after TCRdb ran MiXCR on the 5' RACE reads. This table has some 87,000 distinct CDR3 sequences, approximately 6% appearing once. This clonotype appeared many times. Its antigen remains unidentified. Specified time point: longitudinal time-point 2. The unsorted libraries were prepared from 2 million PBMCs (stored at -80 C). The material sequenced was PBMCs. The TCR sequence derives from a woman in her sixties with multiple sclerosis. The V and J genes are TRBV7-9 and TRBJ1-5; D remains ambiguous. The CDR3 loop reads CASSLLSEPQHF. The CDR3 nucleotides are TGTGCCAGCAGCTTATTGTCAGAGCCCCAGCATTTT.